A single sample is the source of the 8 T cell receptor beta chains below, sequenced in a study of regulatory T cells in long-lasting Graves disease (dated by TCRdb to the early 2020s). The time point label on this specimen signifies: newly diagnosed GD, antithyroid drugs for less than 3 months. For both TCR sequencing and RNA sequencing, RNA was extracted from PBMCs using TRIzol. Preparation of the library involved multiplex PCR. Sequencing relied on an Illumina HiSeq 4000. To build TCR beta libraries, CDR3 regions were amplified by Arm-PCR using iRepertoire HTBI primers. The raw public data were reprocessed by TCRdb itself: fastp quality trimming at Q25, MiXCR clonotype calling, in-frame beta chains only. Every CDR3 protein is listed once, alongside the most common genes and DNA of its rows. For this sample there are 200,000 to 250,000 distinct CDR3 sequences; roughly 21% appear just once. The ten largest clonotypes hold 11% to 15% of the sample.

The sequencing used peripheral blood mononuclear cells (PBMCs), collected at new diagnosis, from a patient treated with antithyroid drugs. The origin of the receptors is a female donor with Graves disease.

This chain joins TRBV4-2 and TRBJ1-5; TRBD1 might be the D (6 bases). V was cut by 1 base and J by 5 bases, with 12 bases left in between. Looked up from germline, CDR1 is LGHNA and CDR2 is YNFKEQ. The CDR3 is 15 residues long. The CDR3 DNA is TGTGCCAGCAGCCAAGTGATGGCAGGGGATCAGCCCCAGCATTTT. As protein: CASSQVMAGDQPQHF.

This clonotype was counted at least ten times. This chain joins TRBV7-3 and TRBJ2-1; 9 bases fit TRBD2. Germline assignment: CDR1 SGHTA and CDR2 FQGTGA. This CDR3 has 14 residues. V dropped 1 base and J dropped 8; count of bases not matched to a gene: 3. CDR3 bases: TGTGCCAGCAGCTTAATGGGGACTAGCTATGAGCAGTTCTTC. It codes for CASSLMGTSYEQFF.

This clonotype was seen many times. The chain uses TRBV4-1 and TRBJ2-5; TRBD1 agrees at 9 bases. Germline V lookup: CDR1 MGHRA, CDR2 YSYEKL. The CDR3 is 16 amino acids. J lost 2 bases, V lost 2 bases, and 6 bases had no gene match. Written as DNA, the CDR3 is TGCGCCAGCAGCCAAACCGACAGGGGGGAACAAGAGACCCAGTACTTC. It yields the protein CASSQTDRGEQETQYF.

This clonotype was detected many times. CDR3 bases: TGTGCCACCAAGGCGGGGGTTGCGACCCAGTACTTC. As protein: CATKAGVATQYF. The rearrangement joins TRBV6-1 to TRBJ2-5; TRBD2 agrees at 7 bases. Germline CDR1 MNHNS, CDR2 SASEGT. Trimming cost V 10 bases and J 7 bases; bases outside gene matches: 9. The CDR3 extends over 12 amino acids.

This clonotype was detected ten times or more. CDR3 DNA sequence: TGCGCCAGCAGCTTGATAGGTGGGGGAGCAGATACGCAGTATTTT. Amino acid sequence: CASSLIGGGADTQYF. This chain connects TRBV5-1 to TRBJ2-3; D could derive from TRBD1 or TRBD2 (5 bases each). Germline assignment: CDR1 SGHRS and CDR2 YFSETQ. Trimming took off 1 base at V and 4 bases at J, with 13 bases between the two ends. This CDR3 contains 15 residues.

On this clonotype: A far larger clone lies a single base away; this is likely a read error. The chain combines TRBV7-9 with TRBJ2-7; 13 nucleotides line up with TRBD2. After removal of 5 bases from V and 7 bases from J, the junction contained 11 bases not matched to a gene. This CDR3 has 16 residues. Germline V gives CDR1 SEHNR, CDR2 FQNEAQ (reference sequence). The CDR3 reads CASSLGLAGEVGEQYF. The DNA of the CDR3 is TGTGCCAGCAGCCTTGGACTAGCGGGGGAGGTCGGGGAGCAGTACTTC.

In this sample, this clonotype turned up many times. This rearrangement joins TRBV6-1 to TRBJ2-3; D not resolved. Germline V CDR1 and CDR2: MNHNS, SASEGT. V lost 1 base, J lost 4 bases, and 6 bases lay in between. There are 13 residues in the CDR3. The DNA of the CDR3 is TGTGCCAGCAGTGAAGTTGTGGCAGATACGCAGTATTTT. The encoded protein is CASSEVVADTQYF.

The sample holds many counts of this clonotype. The chain joins TRBV6-5 to TRBJ2-7; D is uncertain. CDR3 length: 11 amino acids. Deletions cut 1 base from V and 7 bases from J, with 5 bases between. Germline CDR1 MNHEY, CDR2 SVGAGI. CDR3 coding DNA: TGTGCCAGCAGTTACTTGGGGGAGCAGTACTTC. Protein sequence: CASSYLGEQYF.